This T cell receptor (beta chain) originates from a study of T-cell reconstitution after alpha-beta-depleted transplantation in children (dated by TCRdb to about 2016). Background for the entire study: Using TCR repertoire profiling, the study quantitatively followed how T-cell immune reconstitution unfolded in children after TCRalphabeta/CD19-depleted allogeneic hematopoietic cell transplantation. General study outcomes and caveats: Over subsequent months, a decline in hyperexpanded clone frequencies was noted, and after one year, T-cell counts and TCRbeta diversity were mostly ascribed to newly produced T cells. About two months after transplant, the apparently early recovery of alphabetaT-cell counts reportedly depended on just several hundred clones that had expanded rapidly and came from non-depleted graft cells. In some patients, high TCRbeta diversity at day 60 was attributed to recipient T cells and intrathymic progenitors that had survived conditioning.

The treatment or condition label for this specimen denotes: allogeneic hematopoietic cell transplantation with graft depleted of TCRalphabeta T cells and CD19 B cells. The transplant recipients were children given TCRalphabeta/CD19-depleted allogeneic hematopoietic cell grafts. The library was generated by PCR. Instrument used: Illumina HiSeq 2500. TCR libraries were prepared with molecular barcoding, using unique molecular identifiers to normalize TCRbeta repertoire quantification. TCRdb itself trimmed the public reads at Q25 with fastp, ran MiXCR and retained productive beta chains. Each record represents a unique CDR3 protein, reported with the most common genes and DNA among its rows. A total of 200,000 to 250,000 distinct CDR3 sequences appear in this sample, less than 9% of them only once. The top ten constitute about 6.4% of the sample. CDR1 and CDR2 are drawn from the germline V gene (reference sequence): SEHNR, FQNEAQ. The trim is 5 bases for V and 3 bases for J, with a gap of 11 bases between the germline ends. The CDR3 spans 13 residues, from the cysteine through the phenylalanine. Here the CDR3 DNA is all that survives: 39 bases in frame from base 1.

The table lists this clonotype with many counts. No antigen is known for it. There are no base qualities to consult, and no much larger clone falls within one base. The V and J segments used are TRBV7-9 and TRBJ2-7; the D gene is not confidently resolved. Here the sequenced sample was PBMCs, mostly from graft donor cells, taken 180 days after TCRalphabeta/CD19-depleted stem cell transplant. The receptor was derived from a male patient younger than 18 who had a stem cell transplant for acute lymphoblastic leukemia, so the T cells may come from the graft donor. The DNA sequence is given as TGTGCCAGCAGCCCCCTCCAGCTCTACGAGCAGTACTTC. Its protein product is CASSPLQLYEQYF.